The rows below give T cell receptor beta chains drawn from one sample of a study of T cell clones after liver transplantation. Libraries were prepared by immunoSEQ multiplex PCR; TCRdb keeps only in-frame clonotypes and omits some of them. The table records about 51,000 clones, approximately 71% of them present only once. The source was CD4+ T cells from blood, collected roughly 56 months after liver transplant. These receptors originate from a human patient who received a liver transplant. T cells may partly derive from the graft donor. The CDR3 runs from the conserved cysteine through the conserved F or W. D genes are given only for firm matches. Clone size, where shown, is once, few, many, or a class for clones that have expanded.

v_call: TRBV6-4; j_call: TRBJ2-3; d_call: NA; clone_size: medium-sized; cdr3_nt: TGTGCCAGCAGTGGCGGCTTCGGCGGGAAAGATACGCAGTATTTT; cdr3_aa: CASSGGFGGKDTQYF
v_call: TRBV19; j_call: TRBJ2-3; d_call: NA; clone_size: NA; cdr3_nt: TGTGCCAGTAGTATAGACCCCCAGAGCACAGATACGCAGTATTTT; cdr3_aa: CASSIDPQSTDTQYF
v_call: TRBV9; j_call: TRBJ1-1; d_call: NA; clone_size: NA; cdr3_nt: TGTGCCAGCAGCTCCGCGTCAGGGGTAACTGAAGCTTTCTTT; cdr3_aa: CASSSASGVTEAFF
v_call: TRBV10-1; j_call: TRBJ2-2; d_call: NA; clone_size: NA; cdr3_nt: TGCGCCAGCAGTGACGTTTTGGGGGAGCTGTTTTTT; cdr3_aa: CASSDVLGELFF
v_call: TRBV7-3; j_call: TRBJ2-7; d_call: NA; clone_size: NA; cdr3_nt: TGTGCCAGCAGCTTGGGACCGGGTTATACCTACGAGCAGTACTTC; cdr3_aa: CASSLGPGYTYEQYF
v_call: TRBV19; j_call: TRBJ2-3; d_call: NA; clone_size: NA; cdr3_nt: TGTGCCAGTAGTCACAGCAAGGGGCGCACAGATACGCAGTATTTT; cdr3_aa: CASSHSKGRTDTQYF
v_call: TRBV28; j_call: TRBJ1-6; d_call: NA; clone_size: NA; cdr3_nt: TGTGCCAGCAGTTTGCGACAGGTCCATTCACCCCTCCACTTT; cdr3_aa: CASSLRQVHSPLHF
v_call: TRBV7-8; j_call: TRBJ2-7; d_call: NA; clone_size: NA; cdr3_nt: TGTGCCAGCAGCTTATGGAGGGACCGATCCTACGAGCAGTACTTC; cdr3_aa: CASSLWRDRSYEQYF
v_call: TRBV28; j_call: TRBJ1-1; d_call: TRBD1; clone_size: few; cdr3_nt: TGTGCCAGCAGCTCATGGGGGAACAGGGGGATGAACACTGAAGCTTTCTTT; cdr3_aa: CASSSWGNRGMNTEAFF
v_call: TRBV19; j_call: TRBJ2-2; d_call: TRBD1; clone_size: few; cdr3_nt: TGTGCCAGTAGTGGCCGGACAGGGCCCGGGGAGCTGTTTTTT; cdr3_aa: CASSGRTGPGELFF
v_call: TRBV7-3; j_call: TRBJ2-2; d_call: NA; clone_size: NA; cdr3_nt: TGTGCCAGCAGCACTCCCAGTACCGGGGAGCTGTTTTTT; cdr3_aa: CASSTPSTGELFF
v_call: TRBV6-1; j_call: TRBJ2-3; d_call: TRBD1; clone_size: NA; cdr3_nt: TGTGCCAGCAGTGGCCCTGTGGGGACAGGGTCAAATACGCAGTATTTT; cdr3_aa: CASSGPVGTGSNTQYF
v_call: TRBV4-2; j_call: TRBJ2-2; d_call: TRBD1; clone_size: NA; cdr3_nt: TGTGCCAGCAGCCAAGAGACCTGGGACAGGGAAGGCGGGGAGCTGTTTTTT; cdr3_aa: CASSQETWDREGGELFF
v_call: TRBV7-9; j_call: TRBJ1-1; d_call: TRBD1; clone_size: once; cdr3_nt: TGTGCCAGCAGCTCGGGCAGGGGGACTGAAGCTTTCTTT; cdr3_aa: CASSSGRGTEAFF
v_call: TRBV2; j_call: TRBJ1-3; d_call: NA; clone_size: NA; cdr3_nt: TGTGCCAGCAGTATGGGCTCTGGAAACACCATATATTTT; cdr3_aa: CASSMGSGNTIYF
v_call: TRBV2; j_call: TRBJ1-4; d_call: NA; clone_size: NA; cdr3_nt: TGTGCCAGCAATGACAGAACTAATGAAAAACTGTTTTTT; cdr3_aa: CASNDRTNEKLFF
v_call: TRBV5-5; j_call: TRBJ1-6; d_call: NA; clone_size: few; cdr3_nt: TGTGCCAGCAGCTTAGCGGTAACCCGTAATTCACCCCTCCACTTT; cdr3_aa: CASSLAVTRNSPLHF
v_call: TRBV21-1; j_call: TRBJ2-3; d_call: NA; clone_size: NA; cdr3_nt: TGTGCCAGCAGCAGAATACCTAGCACAGATACGCAGTATTTT; cdr3_aa: CASSRIPSTDTQYF
v_call: TRBV5-5; j_call: TRBJ1-1; d_call: NA; clone_size: NA; cdr3_nt: TGTGCCAGCAGTTGGACGTACACTGAAGCTTTCTTT; cdr3_aa: CASSWTYTEAFF
v_call: TRBV28; j_call: TRBJ2-2; d_call: NA; clone_size: NA; cdr3_nt: TGTGCCAGCAGTTTATGGACAGGGAACACCGGGGAGCTGTTTTTT; cdr3_aa: CASSLWTGNTGELFF
v_call: TRBV7-9; j_call: TRBJ1-1; d_call: NA; clone_size: NA; cdr3_nt: TGTGCCAGCAGCCCGGAGGGAGTTACTGAAGCTTTCTTT; cdr3_aa: CASSPEGVTEAFF
v_call: TRBV7-9; j_call: TRBJ2-7; d_call: NA; clone_size: NA; cdr3_nt: TGTGCCAGCAGCTTAGAAGGACAGGTGGGGGGCTACGAGCAGTACTTC; cdr3_aa: CASSLEGQVGGYEQYF
v_call: TRBV5-1; j_call: TRBJ1-5; d_call: TRBD1; clone_size: NA; cdr3_nt: TGCGCCAGCAGCTTAAGCGGGACAGGTAGCAATCAGCCCCAGCATTTT; cdr3_aa: CASSLSGTGSNQPQHF
v_call: TRBV14; j_call: TRBJ1-1; d_call: NA; clone_size: NA; cdr3_nt: TGTGCCAGCACTCGCTCGAGGGACACTGAAGCTTTCTTT; cdr3_aa: CASTRSRDTEAFF
v_call: TRBV28; j_call: TRBJ1-2; d_call: NA; clone_size: NA; cdr3_nt: TGTGCCAGCAGTCTCCAGTCCAGGGTTAACTATGGCTACACCTTC; cdr3_aa: CASSLQSRVNYGYTF
v_call: TRBV4-1; j_call: TRBJ1-2; d_call: TRBD1; clone_size: NA; cdr3_nt: TGCGCCAGCAGCCAAGTCCCGGGACAGAAGAACTATGGCTACACCTTC; cdr3_aa: CASSQVPGQKNYGYTF
v_call: TRBV6-5; j_call: TRBJ1-2; d_call: NA; clone_size: NA; cdr3_nt: TGTGCCAGCATCCCAAATCGGGGATATGGCTACACCTTC; cdr3_aa: CASIPNRGYGYTF
v_call: TRBV5-1; j_call: TRBJ2-3; d_call: NA; clone_size: NA; cdr3_nt: TGCGCCAGCTCCACCACGGGAACTACAGATACGCAGTATTTT; cdr3_aa: CASSTTGTTDTQYF
v_call: TRBV28; j_call: TRBJ1-3; d_call: NA; clone_size: NA; cdr3_nt: TGTGCCAGCAGTTCCCCACAGGGAACAGGAAACACCATATATTTT; cdr3_aa: CASSSPQGTGNTIYF
v_call: TRBV10-3; j_call: TRBJ1-3; d_call: NA; clone_size: few; cdr3_nt: TGTGCCATCAGTGAGTCTTTCTCTGGAAACACCATATATTTT; cdr3_aa: CAISESFSGNTIYF
v_call: TRBV4-2; j_call: TRBJ1-1; d_call: NA; clone_size: NA; cdr3_nt: TGTGCCAGCAGCCAAGATGAGTTGAACACTGAAGCTTTCTTT; cdr3_aa: CASSQDELNTEAFF
v_call: TRBV10-3; j_call: TRBJ1-2; d_call: TRBD1; clone_size: NA; cdr3_nt: TGTGCCATCAGCGCCGGGACAGGGGACTATGGCTACACCTTC; cdr3_aa: CAISAGTGDYGYTF
v_call: TRBV6-6; j_call: TRBJ2-3; d_call: NA; clone_size: NA; cdr3_nt: TGTGCCAGCCAACGCGGGGATACGCAGTATTTT; cdr3_aa: CASQRGDTQYF
v_call: TRBV25-1; j_call: TRBJ1-5; d_call: TRBD1; clone_size: NA; cdr3_nt: TGTGCCATCAAGTCAGGGGGCTGCAATCAGCCCCAGCATTTT; cdr3_aa: CAIKSGGCNQPQHF
v_call: TRBV6-5; j_call: TRBJ1-6; d_call: NA; clone_size: NA; cdr3_nt: TGTGCCAGCAGTCGGGACATCCTTAGATCACCCCTCCACTTT; cdr3_aa: CASSRDILRSPLHF
v_call: TRBV10-3; j_call: TRBJ2-1; d_call: NA; clone_size: few; cdr3_nt: TGTGCCATCAGTGAGCCCCGAGAGAGGGGATACAATGAGCAGTTCTTC; cdr3_aa: CAISEPRERGYNEQFF
v_call: TRBV5-1; j_call: TRBJ1-1; d_call: NA; clone_size: NA; cdr3_nt: TGCGCCAGCAGCTTGGACACTGAAGCTTTCTTT; cdr3_aa: CASSLDTEAFF
v_call: TRBV4-2; j_call: TRBJ2-4; d_call: NA; clone_size: few; cdr3_nt: TGTGCCAGCAGCCATATGTACAAAAACATTCAGTACTTC; cdr3_aa: CASSHMYKNIQYF
v_call: TRBV7-2; j_call: TRBJ1-2; d_call: TRBD1; clone_size: few; cdr3_nt: TGTGCCAGCAGCACTAGCACAGGGGAGGCCTATGGCTACACCTTC; cdr3_aa: CASSTSTGEAYGYTF
v_call: TRBV29-1; j_call: TRBJ1-2; d_call: TRBD1; clone_size: few; cdr3_nt: TGCAGCGGCGGACAGGCCGGCGGCTACACCTTC; cdr3_aa: CSGGQAGGYTF
v_call: TRBV5-6; j_call: TRBJ2-6; d_call: NA; clone_size: NA; cdr3_nt: TGTGCCAGCAGCTTGGGTCAGTTCAGGTTTATGGCTGGGGCCAACGTCCTGACTTTC; cdr3_aa: CASSLGQFRFMAGANVLTF
v_call: TRBV4-1; j_call: TRBJ1-3; d_call: NA; clone_size: NA; cdr3_nt: TGCGCCAGCAGCCAGGTAGTTCTACTCTCTGGAAACACCATATATTTT; cdr3_aa: CASSQVVLLSGNTIYF
v_call: TRBV19; j_call: TRBJ1-4; d_call: NA; clone_size: NA; cdr3_nt: TGTGCCAGTAGTGCGAACCAAGAAAAACTGTTTTTT; cdr3_aa: CASSANQEKLFF
v_call: TRBV6-1; j_call: TRBJ1-6; d_call: NA; clone_size: NA; cdr3_nt: TGTGCCAGCAGTGGAGCCTCCAATTCACCCCTCCACTTT; cdr3_aa: CASSGASNSPLHF
v_call: TRBV19; j_call: TRBJ2-2; d_call: TRBD1; clone_size: few; cdr3_nt: TGTGCCAGTAGTAAACGACAGGGAAACACCGGGGAGCTGTTTTTT; cdr3_aa: CASSKRQGNTGELFF
v_call: TRBV6-1; j_call: TRBJ1-5; d_call: NA; clone_size: many; cdr3_nt: TGTGCCAGCATTCGCCCTGATAGCAATCAGCCCCAGCATTTT; cdr3_aa: CASIRPDSNQPQHF
v_call: TRBV28; j_call: TRBJ2-6; d_call: NA; clone_size: NA; cdr3_nt: TGTGCCAGCAGTTCCCTTGGCAGTGGGGCCAACGTCCTGACTTTC; cdr3_aa: CASSSLGSGANVLTF
v_call: TRBV10-3; j_call: TRBJ2-5; d_call: NA; clone_size: NA; cdr3_nt: TGTGCCATCAGTGTAGGCTCCGGGGAGGTAGAGACCCAGTACTTC; cdr3_aa: CAISVGSGEVETQYF
v_call: TRBV9; j_call: TRBJ2-2; d_call: TRBD1; clone_size: NA; cdr3_nt: TGTGCCAGCAGCGTAAATCCGGGACAGGCGAACACCGGGGAGCTGTTTTTT; cdr3_aa: CASSVNPGQANTGELFF
v_call: TRBV28; j_call: TRBJ1-2; d_call: TRBD1; clone_size: NA; cdr3_nt: TGTGCCAGCAGGAGACCAGGGGGTTATGGCTACACCTTC; cdr3_aa: CASRRPGGYGYTF
v_call: TRBV2; j_call: TRBJ2-3; d_call: TRBD2; clone_size: few; cdr3_nt: TGTGCCAGCAGGAAGGGGGGACTAGCGTCAGATACGCAGTATTTT; cdr3_aa: CASRKGGLASDTQYF
v_call: TRBV2; j_call: TRBJ1-1; d_call: NA; clone_size: NA; cdr3_nt: TGTGCCAGCAGGGAGGATGAGAACACTGAAGCTTTCTTT; cdr3_aa: CASREDENTEAFF
v_call: TRBV4-1; j_call: TRBJ1-5; d_call: NA; clone_size: NA; cdr3_nt: TGCGCCAGCAGCCAAGACACAAGTAGCAATCAGCCCCAGCATTTT; cdr3_aa: CASSQDTSSNQPQHF
v_call: TRBV30; j_call: TRBJ2-5; d_call: NA; clone_size: NA; cdr3_nt: TGTGCCTGGAGTTTTCAAGGGGGAGAGACCCAGTACTTC; cdr3_aa: CAWSFQGGETQYF
v_call: TRBV5-1; j_call: TRBJ2-7; d_call: TRBD1; clone_size: NA; cdr3_nt: TGCGCCAGCAGCCCGACAGGGGGCAACTACGAGCAGTACTTC; cdr3_aa: CASSPTGGNYEQYF
v_call: TRBV28; j_call: TRBJ1-4; d_call: NA; clone_size: NA; cdr3_nt: TGTGCCAGCAGTCCCCTAGGGAGGGGGGTTGAAAAACTGTTTTTT; cdr3_aa: CASSPLGRGVEKLFF
v_call: TRBV28; j_call: TRBJ1-5; d_call: NA; clone_size: NA; cdr3_nt: TGTGCCAGCAGTCCCGCGGGGGGCATCAATCAGCCCCAGCATTTT; cdr3_aa: CASSPAGGINQPQHF
v_call: TRBV10-3; j_call: TRBJ2-7; d_call: NA; clone_size: NA; cdr3_nt: TGTGCCACAACGGACCCCGCGCACGAGCAGTACTTC; cdr3_aa: CATTDPAHEQYF
v_call: TRBV10-3; j_call: TRBJ2-2; d_call: NA; clone_size: NA; cdr3_nt: TGTGCCATCAGTGAGTCCCGAGCGGGGAACACCGGGGAGCTGTTTTTT; cdr3_aa: CAISESRAGNTGELFF